The 17 T cell receptor beta chains given below trace back to one sample, sequenced in a study of T-cell reconstitution after alpha-beta-depleted transplantation in children. The authors prepared the TCRbeta library with unique molecular identifiers. A single record per CDR3 protein comes from TCRdb applying MiXCR to the PCR reads. The repertoire has hundreds of thousands of distinct CDR3 sequences, approximately 15% of them found once; the top ten carry around 0.96%. The specimen comprised PBMCs from the stem cell graft donor, sampled from the stem cell graft. These receptors were obtained from a human donor who donated a stem cell graft to a child with acute myeloid leukemia.

This chain uses TRBV4-3 with TRBJ1-3, with TRBD1 as a possible D gene (6 bases). V was pared by 3 bases and J by 3 bases, with 12 bases between. Per germline, CDR1 LGHNA and CDR2 YSLEER. CDR3 length: 15 residues. CDR3 DNA sequence: TGCGCCAGCAGCCAGCTACAGGGAGATGGAAACACCATATATTTT. This gives the protein CASSQLQGDGNTIYF.

This sequence joins TRBV7-2 and TRBJ1-2; TRBD1 aligns across 11 bases. Germline CDR1 SGHTA, CDR2 FQGNSA. V dropped 5 bases and J dropped 4; count of bases not matched to a gene: 9. The CDR3 covers 16 residues. CDR3 loop: CASSPTTGTGGYGYTF. In DNA, the CDR3 is TGTGCCAGCAGCCCCACAACCGGGACAGGGGGCTATGGCTACACCTTC. Supplemented by reference TRBV7-2 and TRBJ1-2, the full variable domain reads GAGVSQSPSNKVTEKGKDVELRCDPISGHTALYWYRQSLGQGLEFLIYFQGNSAPDKSGLPSDRFSAERTGGSVSTLTIQRTQQEDSAVYLCASSPTTGTGGYGYTFGSGTRLTVV.

A note on this clonotype: One base away lies a much larger clone, so this may be a sequencing read error. This sequence joins TRBV10-3 and TRBJ2-6; D is uncertain. Trimming cost V 3 bases and J 6 bases, with 12 bases left between them. This CDR3 is built from 15 residues. The germline CDR1 and CDR2 sequences are ENHRY and SYGVKD. The chain's CDR3 is CAISDGRAAANVLTF. In DNA form, the CDR3 reads TGTGCCATCAGTGACGGCCGCGCTGCGGCCAACGTCCTGACTTTC.

This clonotype was seen repeatedly, ten times or more. This chain connects TRBV5-1 to TRBJ1-1; 8 bases map to TRBD1. CDR3 size: 12 residues. Germline values: CDR1 SGHRS, CDR2 YFSETQ. The trim removed 4 bases at V and 7 bases at J, leaving 3 bases unmatched. In DNA, the CDR3 is TGCGCCAGCAGCAGGACAGGGCTTGAAGCTTTCTTT. Translated: CASSRTGLEAFF.

Many counts were recorded for this clonotype. Here the CDR3 DNA reads TGTGCCAGGCCGTACGTCCAAGAGACCCAGTACTTC. Its protein product is CARPYVQETQYF. J is TRBJ2-5 and V is TRBV6-4; D is unclear. This CDR3 has 12 amino acids. Deletions cut 9 bases from V and 1 base from J, with 9 bases between. The germline CDR1 and CDR2 sequences are MRHNA and SNTAGT.

At least ten counts were recorded for this clonotype. The chain couples TRBV15 to TRBJ2-7, with D unclear. The length of the CDR3 is 14 residues. V was shortened by 0 bases and J by 6 bases, with 12 bases between the two germline ends. CDR1 and CDR2 (germline): LNHNV, YYDKDF (reference sequence). CDR3 in amino acids: CATSRDRIRCEQYV. CDR3 DNA sequence: TGTGCCACCAGCAGAGATAGGATCCGGTGCGAGCAGTACGTC.

In this sample, this clonotype turned up many times. J is TRBJ1-4 and V is TRBV20-1; D uncertain. The CDR3 has 14 amino acids. The V and J ends lost 6 bases and 0 bases respectively, with 11 bases between them. Per the germline V gene, CDR1 is DFQATT and CDR2 is SNEGSKA (reference sequence). This chain's CDR3 is CSAPRTATNEKLFF. In nucleotides, the CDR3 is TGCAGTGCCCCCCGGACTGCAACTAATGAAAAACTGTTTTTT.

This chain joins TRBV20-1 and TRBJ2-7, with 7 positions matching TRBD2. Germline lookup yields CDR1 DFQATT and CDR2 SNEGSKA (reference sequence). The J segment lost 3 bases and the V segment lost 3 bases, leaving 17 bases of the junction unmatched. CDR3 length equals 17 residues. This CDR3 is CSASPLQTGGRIYEQYF. In DNA form, the CDR3 reads TGCAGTGCTAGTCCGCTGCAGACGGGGGGAAGAATCTACGAGCAGTACTTC.

The table lists this clonotype with many counts. The chain uses TRBV20-1 and TRBJ2-5, with D maybe TRBD1 (6 bases). This CDR3 has 11 amino acids. In germline, CDR1 is DFQATT, CDR2 SNEGSKA (reference sequence). The CDR3 DNA is TGCGGGGCCCAGGGGAAAGAGACCCAGTACTTC. It specifies CGAQGKETQYF.

This clonotype was seen ten or more times. The V gene is TRBV7-2, the J gene TRBJ1-1; D call uncertain. The CDR3 covers 14 residues. In germline, CDR1 is SGHTA, CDR2 FQGNSA. The V end was cut by 1 base, the J end by 6 bases, with 12 bases between. CDR3 bases: TGTGCCAGCAGCTTAGGGTTCAGTAGAGCTGAAGCTTTCTTT. Protein product: CASSLGFSRAEAFF. Full variable domain (outside the CDR3, taken from reference TRBV7-2 and TRBJ1-1): GAGVSQSPSNKVTEKGKDVELRCDPISGHTALYWYRQSLGQGLEFLIYFQGNSAPDKSGLPSDRFSAERTGGSVSTLTIQRTQQEDSAVYLCASSLGFSRAEAFFGQGTRLTVV.

The genes are TRBV4-3 and TRBJ1-3, with D possibly matching TRBD1 (6 bases). Germline CDR1 LGHNA, CDR2 YSLEER. CDR3 length: 20 residues. The ends were cut back, 0 bases at V and 1 base at J, with 22 bases in the middle. Written as DNA, the CDR3 is TGCGCCAGCAGCCAAGATTATAATGGACAGAGGGCTTCATCTGGAAACACCATATATTTT. Translating it yields CASSQDYNGQRASSGNTIYF.

This rearrangement joins TRBV12-3 or TRBV12-4 to TRBJ2-4, with a possible D match to TRBD1 (6 bases). V dropped 3 bases and J dropped 0 bases, with 12 bases sitting between them. CDR3 length equals 16 residues. The CDR3 bases are TGTGCCAGCAGTTTTCAGGGGAACTTAGCCAAAAACATTCAGTACTTC. This encodes CASSFQGNLAKNIQYF.

This clonotype turned up a few times. This rearrangement joins TRBV6-4 to TRBJ2-5; D tentatively reads TRBD1 or TRBD2 (5 bases each). Germline V gene lookup returns CDR1 MRHNA and CDR2 SNTAGT. The CDR3 has 15 amino acids. V lost 0 bases, J lost 7 bases, and 15 bases lay in between. The CDR3 DNA reads TGTGCCAGCAGTGACTCGGGACCCCTGAAAGGGACCCAGTACTTC. As protein: CASSDSGPLKGTQYF.

The chain has TRBV24-1 and TRBJ2-5, with a possible D match to TRBD1 (6 bases). Looked up from germline, CDR1 is KGHDR and CDR2 is SFDVKD. The V and J ends lost 4 bases and 1 base respectively, with 15 bases between them. The CDR3 totals 16 residues. The CDR3 here is CATSDPRTARQETQYF. The CDR3, as DNA: TGTGCCACCAGTGACCCACGGACAGCCCGCCAAGAGACCCAGTACTTC.

This clonotype was seen many times. The chain couples TRBV20-1 to TRBJ2-6; D unresolved. The CDR3 is 14 residues long. The ends were cut back, 0 bases at V and 0 bases at J, with 3 bases in the middle. CDR1 is DFQATT, CDR2 SNEGSKA, per germline (reference sequence). The CDR3 coding sequence is TGCAGTGCTAGAGAGGACTCTGGGGCCAACGTCCTGACTTTC. Its protein is CSAREDSGANVLTF.

CDR3 in amino acids: CATQELDRGFNEQFF. In nucleotides, the CDR3 is TGTGCCACACAGGAATTGGACAGGGGGTTCAATGAGCAGTTCTTC. This chain joins TRBV2 and TRBJ2-1; 10 bases agree with TRBD1. V shed 10 bases and J 6 bases; nucleotides not matched to a gene: 12. The CDR3 contains 15 residues. CDR1 and CDR2 from the germline V gene are SNHLY and FYNNEI.

This clonotype was seen at least ten times. V gene TRBV4-3 combines with J gene TRBJ1-5, with D unclear. Germline CDR1 LGHNA, CDR2 YSLEER. The CDR3 length is 14 residues. V was clipped by 0 bases and J by 4 bases, with 7 bases between them. CDR3 sequence reads: CASSQDRVNQPQHF. The DNA for the CDR3 is TGCGCCAGCAGCCAAGATAGGGTTAATCAGCCCCAGCATTTT.